This is a list of T cell receptor beta chains from one sample in a study of CD8+CD57+ T cells in acquired aplastic anemia. Using its own MiXCR run on the reads, TCRdb lists one record per CDR3 protein. The profile shows 50,000 to 70,000 distinct CDR3 sequences, 50% to 70% of them singletons. Sequencing was carried out using sorted CD4+, CD8+, or CD8+CD57+ T cells (not recorded which) from PBMCs. The receptors stem from a human donor in good health, serving as a control. Each CDR3 is given with its conserved first and last residue. The order of the fields is CDR3 protein, CDR3 DNA, J gene, V gene, clone size, D gene. D genes are given only for firm matches. Clone size appears in some rows only: once, few, many, or a class for an expanded clone.

CASARGPGYEQYF | TGTGCCAGTGCGCGGGGACCGGGCTACGAGCAGTACTTC | TRBJ2-7 | TRBV19 | - | -
CASSPRQYF | TGTGCCAGCAGCCCAAGACAGTACTTC | TRBJ2-5 | TRBV7-2 | - | -
CASSLVDGTDTQYF | TGTGCCAGCAGCTTAGTCGACGGCACAGATACGCAGTATTTT | TRBJ2-3 | TRBV7-2 | - | -
CSVRPRAGNYGYTF | TGCAGCGTTCGCCCGCGGGCGGGTAACTATGGCTACACCTTC | TRBJ1-2 | TRBV29-1 | - | -
CASSPDLGFSSYNEQFF | TGCGCCAGCAGCCCTGATTTGGGCTTTAGCTCCTACAATGAGCAGTTCTTC | TRBJ2-1 | TRBV4-1 | few | -
CASSLLGGQSNSPLHF | TGTGCCAGTAGTCTCCTTGGGGGACAGTCGAATTCACCCCTCCACTTT | TRBJ1-6 | TRBV19 | few | TRBD1
CASSVGGGAPSTDTQYF | TGTGCCAGCAGCGTAGGCGGAGGGGCGCCAAGCACAGATACGCAGTATTTT | TRBJ2-3 | TRBV9 | many | -
CSVEGRETSF | TGCAGCGTGGAAGGACGGGAGACTTCCTTC | TRBJ2-7 | TRBV29-1 | few | -
CASSTQGGLYGYTF | TGTGCCAGTAGTACACAGGGTGGACTCTATGGCTACACCTTC | TRBJ1-2 | TRBV19 | once | -
CASRKREDVNEQFF | TGTGCCAGCAGGAAGCGGGAGGACGTTAATGAGCAGTTCTTC | TRBJ2-1 | TRBV28 | many | TRBD2
CSARTGGGETQYF | TGCAGCGCAAGGACAGGGGGCGGAGAGACCCAGTACTTC | TRBJ2-5 | TRBV29-1 | - | TRBD1
CSVEEGGYEQYF | TGCAGCGTTGAGGAAGGGGGCTACGAGCAGTACTTC | TRBJ2-7 | TRBV29-1 | medium-sized | -
CASSGDRLGGLFF | TGTGCCAGCAGCGGCGACCGTCTCGGGGGGCTGTTTTTT | TRBJ2-2 | TRBV2 | - | -
CSVTAGRVYTEAFF | TGCAGCGTTACGGCTGGCAGGGTATATACTGAAGCTTTCTTT | TRBJ1-1 | TRBV29-1 | - | -
CASSPSTSGGYEQYF | TGTGCCAGTAGCCCCTCAACTAGCGGGGGATACGAGCAGTACTTC | TRBJ2-7 | TRBV19 | - | TRBD2
CATSRAGGETGELFF | TGTGCCACCAGCCGGGCGGGAGGAGAGACCGGGGAGCTGTTTTTT | TRBJ2-2 | TRBV15 | - | TRBD2
CASRDDFHSEQFF | TGTGCCAGCAGAGACGACTTTCACAGTGAGCAGTTCTTC | TRBJ2-1 | TRBV5-5 | - | -
CASSRWDRPYEQYF | TGTGCCAGCAGCCGATGGGACAGGCCCTACGAGCAGTACTTC | TRBJ2-7 | TRBV7-9 | - | TRBD1
CSAGGTGQAFF | TGCAGTGCTGGAGGGACAGGCCAAGCTTTCTTT | TRBJ1-1 | TRBV20-1 | - | TRBD1
CATRDSRGNYGYTF | TGTGCCACCAGGGACTCACGGGGCAACTATGGCTACACCTTC | TRBJ1-2 | TRBV24-1 | - | -